The TCR beta chain under discussion was sequenced for a study of cytomegalovirus exposure and HLA in healthy donors (dated by TCRdb to about 2017). Context from the whole study: In an earlier analysis of several hundred of the donors, about 260 Gb of sequence data and 95 million to 130 million unique TCR beta sequences from roughly 200 million T cells were reported. Donor age, sex, ethnicity and CMV serostatus were compiled alongside the repertoire data. Every discovery cohort repertoire had been produced on one sequencing platform. The study combined high-throughput TCR immunosequencing, statistical association of individual TCRs with disease status, and machine learning to predict cytomegalovirus infection status. Besides the first cohort of approximately 710 subjects, a separate validation cohort made up of over 95 different subjects was used. In a later genetic analysis, genome-wide SNP genotypes for about 55% of the roughly 700 donors were used, and that subset was treated as a discovery cohort. HLA typing covered class I and class II loci at four-digit resolution. The number of typed donors differed by locus: roughly 620-630 for A, B, C, DRB1 and DQB1; some 500 for DQA1; 606 for DPA1; and roughly 490 for DPB1. About 300 gigabases of sequencing data and around 80 million unique TCR sequences made up an early release that covered fewer than 650 HLA-typed donors. Of the 300 to 500 genotyped donors, roughly 76% were placed in the genetic ancestry cluster associated with self-reported Caucasian donors. Using immunosequencing, the study profiled T cell repertoires from around 680 subjects and related those repertoires to cytomegalovirus serostatus. About five DR-DQ haplotypes were handled as single units for association and clustering, since linkage in the cohort was strong. Rather than drawing on any new phenotypic data, the later analysis identified candidate immune exposures from TCR beta sequences and the way those sequences occurred across donors. Across around 400 genotyped donors of the cohort, an average of approximately 200,000 unique TCR beta nucleotide sequences per donor were sequenced, and roughly a sixth of those sequences were non-productive. The study aimed to test whether cataloging public T cell receptors could reveal signatures of past pathogen exposure. To decide whether each TCR beta V gene segment behaved as functional or pseudogenic, an earlier analysis of fewer than 750 of the donors relied on high-throughput TCR beta sequencing. In a later analysis, previously published TCR beta repertoires from several hundred donors were re-analyzed and high-resolution HLA genotyping was added so that TCR occurrence patterns could be studied. The study at large found these results: In an earlier analysis of about 600 of the donors, most TCR beta V segments appeared in productive rearrangements about 87% or about 30% of the time, broadly matching IMGT annotations. An association between a missense DCLRE1C variant and V-gene and J-gene trimming of TCR beta chains was found in a later genetic analysis and replicated in an independent cohort. When HLA alleles, especially DR and DQ, strongly co-occurred, TCR associations were difficult to assign to individual alleles. Because counts were too low, around 18 rarely observed V segments, including chromosome 9 orphons, were left out of the earlier analysis of a few hundred of the donors. A later analysis found that TCR association rates varied across HLA loci, with DRB1 alleles showing the most associated TCRs and HLA-C alleles the fewest. In a later analysis, several top co-occurrence clusters were reported to appear linked to parvovirus B19, influenza, CMV and Epstein-Barr virus. A cluster of highly shared sequence variants was judged likely to be a technical artifact of the sequencing pipeline. Compared with equally common non-associated chains, HLA-associated TCR beta chains in a later analysis were more clonally expanded and had lower generation probabilities. CMV serostatus was the only immune exposure information available for the cohort. Specific HLA alleles were associated with 15,000 to 20,000 TCR beta sequences at a false discovery rate of 0.05 in a later analysis. Most CMV-associated TCR beta chains appeared to be HLA-restricted in a later analysis, and the HLA associations seemed to be driven largely by CMV exposure. The authors suggested that the approach could potentially be extended to other disease states and immunological phenotypes. A few of the identified cytomegalovirus-associated TCR beta chains were confirmed in vitro to be specific for cytomegalovirus antigens. Cytomegalovirus status was reported to be diagnosed by the classifier with high specificity and sensitivity in both the original and validation cohorts. According to a later genetic analysis, donors in an Asian-associated ancestry cluster had fewer N-insertions in productive TCRs than the roughly 670-donor mean. The 87-base-pair reads could not distinguish some IMGT-functional V segments, including TRBV6-2 and TRBV6-3, so those segments were excluded. A further reported finding was that TCR beta sequences accurately predicted the HLA-A and HLA-B alleles for most subjects in the first cohort. This cohort had only TCR beta chains sequenced, and the lack of alpha or paired-chain data limited which features could be detected. The presence/absence analyses assumed that sequencing depth was roughly uniform across donors, and that assumption may not be true. Linkage disequilibrium might explain the correlated functional status among segregating V segments, but an unknown experimental factor could not be excluded. Most TCR sequences were seen in very few donors, while some public TCRs were found in many individuals. The study listed 150 to 200 TCR beta chains as associated with cytomegalovirus. Because some donors lacked HLA typing at each locus, the association tests relied only on the typed subset.

The CDR3 has 15 amino acids, counting the end cysteine and phenylalanine. The retained sequence is limited to the CDR3, 45 bases, with the frame set at the first base. Sequences SGDLS (CDR1) and YYNGEE (CDR2) are obtained from the germline V gene. The cohort consisted of some 730 healthy bone marrow donors. Cohort members were all nominally healthy when sampled, although unrecorded immune exposures were likely present. The donor tested CMV seronegative, placing the donor among the 350 to 400 seronegative members of the cohort. Each donor provided a peripheral blood sample, and peripheral blood mononuclear cells were used for TCR beta sequencing. Genomic DNA was extracted from the blood cell samples with the Qiagen DNeasy Blood Extraction Kit. The receptor library was made with the immunoSEQ multiplex PCR assay. For the multiplex PCR, a mixture combining 60 forward primers for TCR Vbeta segments and 13 reverse primers for TCR Jbeta segments was used. Amplification of the CDR3 region of rearranged TCR beta genes was performed with a multiplex PCR assay on genomic DNA. On the Illumina HiSeq System, the amplified TCR beta libraries were sequenced as 87-base-pair reads. The source study handled its data this way. In a later analysis, 80 million or so unique TCR beta chains were counted across the 666 repertoires, and around 10 million of these chains were shared by at least two donors. Raw reads were error-corrected and collapsed into unique sequences with a nearest-neighbor algorithm that merged closely related sequences to remove PCR and sequencing errors. V, D and J gene segments were assigned by aligning CDR3 sequences to IMGT reference sequences. For a sequence to be retained, at least a six-nucleotide match to both a V gene segment and a J gene segment was required. A rearrangement was called productive if the CDR3 had no stop codons and remained in frame with V and J, and every other rearrangement was called non-productive. CDR3 was defined according to IMGT convention as the region running from the second conserved V-encoded cysteine to the conserved J-encoded phenylalanine. The earlier analysis of 500 to 600 of the donors excluded sequences that lacked an unambiguous match to a single V gene segment. An earlier analysis of several hundred of the donors called V segments functional above 56.7% productive rearrangements and segregating when the between-donor standard deviation exceeded 5%. A statistical classification framework was built to diagnose cytomegalovirus status from the catalog of TCR beta chain sequences. A later analysis assigned V and J genes by comparing TCR nucleotide sequences with IMGT/GENE-DB human TR gene sequences. The TCRdist pipeline was used in a later analysis to assign CDR3 sequences and most-parsimonious VDJ recombination scenarios. In a later analysis, each TCR beta chain was defined by its CDR3 amino acid sequence together with its V-gene family, and reads without a unique V-gene family were excluded. In a later analysis, 500 to 700 highly shared, low-generation-probability nucleotide sequences were removed to address suspected cross-contamination and a sequencing artifact. In a later analysis, a clonal expansion index was calculated for each public chain from normalized within-repertoire ranks of inferred template counts. In a later analysis, generation probabilities were computed using a VDJ recombination model fitted to out-of-frame rearrangements, and the results were checked against IGoR. In a later analysis, hypergeometric tests were used to score TCR-TCR, TCR-HLA and TCR-CMV co-occurrence, with a repertoire-size bias correction applied to TCR pairs. False discovery rates were estimated in a later analysis by permuting HLA or CMV assignments 20 times. A later analysis grouped co-occurring TCRs with DBSCAN, adding TCRdist sequence similarity when clustering within HLA-allele-positive subsets. For co-occurrence clustering, repertoires with fewer than 30,000 or more than 120,000 public chains were excluded, along with roughly 5 repertoires with anomalous nucleotide sharing. Not all clones reach the TCRdb copy of this immuneACCESS table, which keeps in-frame sequences only. Checked studies attribute under half of the gap to unresolved V genes and leave the rest unexplained. V, J and clone size derive from that table, while D and trimming were established from the DNA sequence. Counted in this sample were fewer than 150,000 clones; 60% to 85% of them appeared once. The ten largest clones capture approximately 2.8% of the sample.

A word on this clone: Its antigen is not yet known. A junction boundary mismatches the germline segment, possibly from a read error.

This TCR was recovered from a male donor in good health and CMV-seronegative. Sequenced sample: PBMCs. In this chain, TRBV9 is recombined with TRBJ1-1; TRBD1 is a weak D gene call, 6 bases matching. The CDR3 reads CTSSAQGNVRPEAFF. The DNA sequence reads TGTACCAGCAGCGCGCAGGGGAACGTGAGGCCTGAAGCTTTCTTT. The CDR3 plus the reference TRBV9 and TRBJ1-1 genes for the other parts give the full variable domain: DSGVTQTPKHLITATGQRVTLRCSPRSGDLSVYWYQQSLDQGLQFLIQYYNGEERAKGNILERFSAQQFPDLHSELNLSSLELGDSALYFCTSSAQGNVRPEAFFGQGTRLTVV.